This T cell receptor beta chain was profiled in a study of glioma-infiltrating T cells. The CDR3 is 14 amino acids. Trimming took off 2 bases at V and 0 bases at J, with 5 bases between the two ends. The germline V gene encodes CDR1 MGHRA and CDR2 YSYEKL. Using RNA template, CDR3s of TCR alpha and beta were amplified with iRepertoire arm-PCR. Via MiXCR, TCRdb re-called the multiplex PCR reads, giving one row per CDR3 protein. The sample yields a few hundred thousand distinct CDR3 sequences, roughly two fifths seen once. Only a few counts were recorded for this clonotype. The rearrangement joins TRBV4-1 to TRBJ2-1; D ambiguous. The receptor comes from a human donor with low-grade glioma or glioblastoma, undergoing nonglioma brain surgery, or in good health (not recorded which). The sample comprised glioma tissue, nonneoplastic brain tissue, or PBMCs (not recorded which). CDR3 residues: CASSQHVSYNEQFF. The CDR3 nucleotides read TGCGCCAGCAGCCAACATGTCTCCTACAATGAGCAGTTCTTC.